These T cell receptor beta chains were read from a single sample in a study of T cells expressing NK-cell markers. TCRdb re-called the 5' RACE reads; one entry per CDR3 protein, DNA not given. Its listing shows some 280,000 distinct CDR3 sequences. Sequenced: blood T cells: a sorted CD56 or NKG2C T cell subset, CD4+ or CD8+ T cells, or bulk PBMC T cells (not recorded which). The receptor set was obtained from a man aged 18 to 29 in good health. Both conserved end residues are part of each CDR3.

J,V,CDR3
TRBJ1-5,TRBV10-3,CAISAGTEGGNQPQHF
TRBJ1-3,TRBV12-3/TRBV12-4,CASSLLPIPTEAGNTIYF
TRBJ2-7,TRBV5-1,CASSLEQGASYEQYF
TRBJ2-1,TRBV9,CASSVVGGREEDEQFF
TRBJ1-3,TRBV4-2,CASSDPGQGRGNTIYF
TRBJ2-1,TRBV25-1,CASSGLNNEQFF
TRBJ2-3,TRBV20-1,CSARRSLTDTQYF
TRBJ2-1,TRBV5-5,CASRRTGLAGVGEQFF
TRBJ2-7,TRBV12-3/TRBV12-4,CASTLTSGVPYEQYF
TRBJ2-7,TRBV19,CATHKQGSYEQYF
TRBJ2-3,TRBV12-3/TRBV12-4,CASTSRWGGATDTQYF
TRBJ2-4,TRBV27,CASSLLTSGSDKNIQYF
TRBJ1-4,TRBV14,CASSRNRGEKLFF
TRBJ2-1,TRBV20-1,CSAREGGSVDNEQFF
TRBJ2-1,TRBV20-1,CSATGTSGGDEQFF
TRBJ1-2,TRBV4-1,CASSTQGYQGYTF
TRBJ2-7,TRBV7-6,CASSRGTGYYEQYF
TRBJ1-5,TRBV12-3/TRBV12-4,CASSPVTGPYQPQHF
TRBJ2-1,TRBV4-3,CASSQEGRASYNEQFF
TRBJ2-2,TRBV29-1,CSVYRLAGSTGELFF
TRBJ2-7,TRBV29-1,CSVELSSPSYEQYF
TRBJ2-7,TRBV6-6,CASSYGQGIEQYF
TRBJ2-2,TRBV12-3/TRBV12-4,CASRVANRGTGELFF
TRBJ2-1,TRBV5-1,CASSLGIAGADEQFF
TRBJ1-1,TRBV7-9,CASSPATGHTEAFF
TRBJ1-1,TRBV2,CASSSKTGSGTEAFF
TRBJ2-1,TRBV21-1,CASRGGRANEQFF
TRBJ2-1,TRBV24-1,CATSEWTSGSREQFF
TRBJ2-1,TRBV15,CATSRDGRATNEQFF
TRBJ2-1,TRBV5-1,CASSPSLAGGPGYEQFF
TRBJ1-2,TRBV25-1,CASSVGSYGYTF
TRBJ1-1,TRBV24-1,CATSAQGPSERAFF
TRBJ2-1,TRBV6-4,CASSEFTGQGSEQFF
TRBJ2-2,TRBV29-1,CSVVLRGQDHTGELFF
TRBJ2-3,TRBV4-2,CASSQKPGTSGTTDTQYF
TRBJ2-7,TRBV10-3,CAISESGGRDEQYF
TRBJ1-2,TRBV20-1,CSVPGSNYGYTF
TRBJ2-3,TRBV20-1,CSAAGTRRADTQYF
TRBJ2-2,TRBV15,CATSREADSNTGELFF